Presented here are 27 T cell receptor beta chains from one specimen sequenced in a study of T cells after yellow fever vaccination. TCRdb reprocessed the 5' RACE reads with MiXCR, giving one entry per CDR3 protein. The repertoire holds under 400,000 distinct CDR3 sequences, with around a tenth as singletons. Material: PBMCs, obtained on the day of the first yellow fever vaccination. All receptors derive from a man between 18 and 29 years old who received the YFV17D yellow fever vaccine.

This clonotype was picked up a small number of times. The chain has TRBV20-1 and TRBJ1-2, with TRBD1 identical over 9 bases. The V gene end was trimmed by 1 base and the J gene end by 2 bases; junction bases not matched to a gene: 2. The CDR3 spans 14 residues. Germline V gene data show CDR1 as DFQATT and CDR2 as SNEGSKA (reference sequence). The chain's CDR3 is CSARGTGANYGYTF. DNA for the CDR3: TGCAGTGCTAGAGGGACAGGGGCGAACTATGGCTACACCTTC.

This clonotype showed up just a few times. This rearrangement joins TRBV5-1 to TRBJ1-1, with 8 bases identical to TRBD1. CDR1 SGHRS and CDR2 YFSETQ come from the germline V gene. This CDR3 has 15 residues. The V gene end was trimmed by 4 bases and the J gene end by 3 bases; junction bases not matched to a gene: 8. This CDR3 is CASSRTGNKDTEAFF. Written as DNA, the CDR3 is TGCGCCAGCAGCAGGACAGGGAATAAGGACACTGAAGCTTTCTTT.

The J gene is TRBJ2-3, the V gene TRBV27, with D perhaps matching TRBD1 (5 bases). V lost 5 bases and J 6 bases, leaving 12 bases between the germline ends. CDR1 is MNHEY, CDR2 SMNVEV, per germline (reference sequence). This CDR3 spans 13 amino acids. As DNA, the CDR3 is TGTGCCAGCAGTCAGACAGTTCCTGATACGCAGTATTTT. It codes for CASSQTVPDTQYF.

This clonotype was observed at least ten times. V gene TRBV5-1 combines with J gene TRBJ2-2; the D call may be TRBD1 or TRBD2 (5 bases each). There are 13 residues in the CDR3. Trimming cost V 7 bases and J 6 bases, with 13 bases left between them. Germline CDR1 and CDR2: SGHRS and YFSETQ. The chain's CDR3 is CASGTVPAGELFF. CDR3 DNA sequence: TGCGCCAGCGGGACCGTCCCCGCCGGGGAGCTGTTTTTT. Filled out from reference TRBV5-1 and TRBJ2-2, the complete variable domain reads KAGVTQTPRYLIKTRGQQVTLSCSPISGHRSVSWYQQTPGQGLQFLFEYFSETQRNKGNFPGRFSGRQFSNSRSEMNVSTLELGDSALYLCASGTVPAGELFFGEGSRLTVL.

This clonotype came up many times. V and J are TRBV5-1 and TRBJ2-5; TRBD2 aligns across 9 bases. From germline, CDR1 is SGHRS and CDR2 YFSETQ. There are 15 residues in the CDR3. With V trimmed by 2 bases and J by 5 bases, 7 bases remained unmatched. CDR3 loop: CASSFSASGAETQYF. CDR3 DNA sequence: TGCGCCAGCAGCTTCAGTGCTAGCGGGGCGGAGACCCAGTACTTC.

The V call is TRBV5-1, the J call TRBJ1-1, with TRBD1 matching over 10 bases. The J segment lost 1 base and the V segment lost 4 bases, leaving 10 bases of the junction unmatched. Germline V lookup: CDR1 SGHRS, CDR2 YFSETQ. The CDR3 sequence is 17 residues long. In nucleotides, the CDR3 is TGCGCCAGCAGCGCGTCGACAGGGGGCGCAAGGAACACTGAAGCTTTCTTT. Amino acids: CASSASTGGARNTEAFF.

This clonotype was seen more than once but under ten times. The genes are TRBV4-3 and TRBJ2-1; tentatively, D is TRBD2 (6 bases). The CDR3 spans 13 residues. CDR1 and CDR2 (germline): LGHNA, YSLEER. Trimming took off 4 bases at V and 11 bases at J, with 15 bases between the two ends. The CDR3: CASSRWGVIKQFF. The CDR3 DNA reads as TGCGCCAGCAGCCGATGGGGGGTTATCAAGCAGTTCTTC.

The genes are TRBV7-9 and TRBJ1-1, with D tentatively TRBD1 (6 bases). The CDR3 spans 14 residues. Trimming shortened V by 5 bases and J by 6 bases, and 16 bases separated the two germline ends. CDR1 and CDR2 (germline): SEHNR, FQNEAQ (reference sequence). The CDR3 sequence is CASSPQGPDAEAFF. CDR3 nucleotides: TGTGCCAGCAGCCCACAGGGTCCGGACGCTGAAGCTTTCTTT.

This clonotype was found many times. The V call is TRBV6-5, the J call TRBJ2-4, with D possibly TRBD1 on 6 matching bases. Germline V gene sequence: CDR1 MNHEY, CDR2 SVGAGI. V was pared by 6 bases and J by 9 bases, with 15 bases between. This CDR3 region has 13 residues. CDR3 in DNA: TGTGCCAGCAGCCAAACAGGGCTGGGCATTCAGTACTTC. Amino acids: CASSQTGLGIQYF.

This clonotype came up a few times. This chain joins TRBV20-1 and TRBJ1-6, with D uncertain. The V gene's germline CDR1 is DFQATT and CDR2 SNEGSKA (reference sequence). This CDR3 contains 12 residues. Trimming removed 3 bases at V and 8 bases at J, with 8 bases between. CDR3 residues: CSARADYSPLHF. CDR3 DNA sequence: TGCAGTGCTAGGGCAGATTATTCACCCCTCCACTTT.

This clonotype was counted at least ten times. V gene TRBV4-3 combines with J gene TRBJ2-1; the D is unclear. V lost 0 bases and J 0 bases, leaving 6 bases between the germline ends. The CDR3 loop spans 15 amino acids. Germline V gene sequence: CDR1 LGHNA, CDR2 YSLEER. CDR3 sequence: CASSQEQSSYNEQFF. In DNA, the CDR3 is TGCGCCAGCAGCCAAGAACAGAGCTCCTACAATGAGCAGTTCTTC.

This clonotype was found a few times. The DNA of the CDR3 is TGTGCCAGCAGCCAGGACAGGGAAACAGATACGCAGTATTTT. Translation: CASSQDRETDTQYF. The chain combines TRBV5-4 with TRBJ2-3; 8 positions agree with TRBD1. The junction had 4 bases not matched to a gene; V was cut back by 4 bases and J by 3 bases. CDR3 length: 14 residues. Germline V CDR1 and CDR2: SGHNT, YYREEE (reference sequence).

This clonotype was found a few times. V and J are TRBV5-1 and TRBJ2-3, with 9 bases lining up with TRBD2. Germline trimming cut 0 bases from V and 0 bases from J; bases unmatched to any gene: 8. Germline CDR1 SGHRS, CDR2 YFSETQ. The CDR3 runs 18 residues. CDR3 region: CASSLALAGRASTDTQYF. CDR3 nucleotides: TGCGCCAGCAGCTTGGCGCTAGCGGGGAGAGCTAGCACAGATACGCAGTATTTT.

The chain uses TRBV7-2 and TRBJ2-1; 7 positions agree with TRBD1. Germline CDR1 reads SGHTA; CDR2 reads FQGNSA. The CDR3 runs to 15 residues. V lost 4 bases, J lost 9 bases, and 12 bases stayed unmatched. CDR3 nucleotide sequence: TGTGCCAGCAGCTCTCGACAGGGAGAGCTCAGTGAGCAGTTCTTC. This codes for CASSSRQGELSEQFF.

This clonotype has ten or more counts. The gene calls are TRBV5-5 and TRBJ2-2; no clear D gene. Germline V lookup: CDR1 SGHKS, CDR2 YYEKEE (reference sequence). Trimming stripped 2 bases from V and 2 bases from J, with 16 bases between. The CDR3 has 17 amino acids. CDR3: CASSLNPRTQNTGELFF. DNA of the CDR3: TGTGCCAGCAGCTTAAATCCGCGAACGCAAAACACCGGGGAGCTGTTTTTT.

This clonotype was detected only a few times. V is TRBV11-2 and J is TRBJ2-2; 10 bases agree with TRBD2. The V gene's germline CDR1 is SGHAT and CDR2 FQNNGV. Trimming at V came to 0 bases and at J to 4 bases, leaving 11 bases not matched to a gene. The CDR3 extends over 19 amino acids. CDR3: CASSLEVAGGRRATGELFF. CDR3 bases: TGTGCCAGCAGCTTAGAGGTAGCGGGGGGCAGAAGAGCCACCGGGGAGCTGTTTTTT.

A few counts support this clonotype. The V gene is TRBV10-3, the J gene TRBJ1-6, with a tentative D call TRBD1 (6 bases). V was shortened by 4 bases and J by 8 bases, with 12 bases between the two germline ends. The germline V gene encodes CDR1 ENHRY and CDR2 SYGVKD. This CDR3 has 14 amino acids. CDR3 loop: CAISVRGGDSPLHF. The CDR3 bases are TGTGCCATCAGTGTACGAGGGGGTGATTCACCCCTCCACTTT.

This clonotype was found a few times. The rearrangement uses TRBV7-3 and TRBJ2-1, with 9 nucleotides matching TRBD1. CDR1 and CDR2 (germline): SGHTA, FQGTGA. CDR3 length equals 15 residues. Germline trimming cut 5 bases from V and 4 bases from J; bases unmatched to any gene: 6. The DNA of the CDR3 is TGTGCCAGCAGCCCTCCCGGGACAGGGTACAATGAGCAGTTCTTC. Its translation is CASSPPGTGYNEQFF.

This clonotype was observed a handful of times. CDR3 residues: CASSPTSGGGDTQYF. As DNA, the CDR3 is TGTGCCAGCAGCCCCACTAGCGGGGGGGGCGATACGCAGTATTTT. V is TRBV5-4 and J is TRBJ2-3; 13 bases agree with TRBD2. Germline V lookup: CDR1 SGHNT, CDR2 YYREEE (reference sequence). This CDR3 spans 15 amino acids. V shed 4 bases and J 6 bases; nucleotides not matched to a gene: 5.

This clonotype was seen only a few times. V and J are TRBV7-3 and TRBJ2-3, with D perhaps matching TRBD2 (7 bases). Germline CDR1 is SGHTA and CDR2 is FQGTGA. Deletions cut 5 bases from V and 2 bases from J, with 17 bases between. The CDR3 is 16 residues long. This CDR3 reads CASSTGGRGITDTQYF. CDR3 nucleotides: TGTGCCAGCAGCACTGGGGGGCGGGGGATCACAGATACGCAGTATTTT.

This clonotype was seen a handful of times. The chain is built from TRBV25-1 and TRBJ2-1; TRBD2 might be the D (5 bases). Per the germline V gene, CDR1 is MGHDK and CDR2 is SYGVNS. The CDR3 covers 13 residues. V was trimmed by 3 bases and J by 4 bases, leaving 7 bases between them. The CDR3 nucleotides are TGTGCCAGCAGTGAGGAGGTATACAATGAGCAGTTCTTC. Protein: CASSEEVYNEQFF.

CDR3 in DNA: TGTGCCAGCAGTACCTCCGGGACTAGAACCAATGAGCAGTTCTTC. Its translation is CASSTSGTRTNEQFF. This sequence joins TRBV6-1 and TRBJ2-1, with 8 bases identical to TRBD2. Germline trimming cut 5 bases from V and 6 bases from J; bases unmatched to any gene: 9. Germline CDR1 reads MNHNS; CDR2 reads SASEGT. This CDR3 has 15 residues.

This sequence joins TRBV7-8 and TRBJ2-1; a weak D match, TRBD1 (5 bases). Germline V CDR1 and CDR2: SGHVS, FQNEAQ. The ends were cut back, 5 bases at V and 8 bases at J, with 13 bases in the middle. The CDR3 contains 13 residues. CDR3 sequence reads: CASSRTGVDEQFF. The CDR3 DNA reads TGTGCCAGCAGCCGCACAGGCGTCGATGAGCAGTTCTTC.

In this sample, this clonotype turned up a few times. The chain couples TRBV5-4 to TRBJ2-7, with D possibly matching TRBD2 (7 bases). Germline assignment: CDR1 SGHNT and CDR2 YYREEE (reference sequence). Trimming pared 2 bases from V and 3 bases from J, leaving 12 bases between. The CDR3 is made up of 14 amino acids. The CDR3 DNA reads TGTGCCAGCAGCTTTGCGGGGGCCGACTACGAGCAGTACTTC. It specifies CASSFAGADYEQYF.

The CDR3 DNA follows: TGCGCCAGCAGCCAAGATCGAGGGCAGGGCATCACTGAAGCTTTCTTT. Residues: CASSQDRGQGITEAFF. This chain links TRBV4-1 with TRBJ1-1, with D possibly TRBD1 on 5 matching bases. This CDR3 region has 16 residues. Germline CDR1 MGHRA, CDR2 YSYEKL. V lost 0 bases and J lost 4, with 15 bases in between.

The rearrangement uses TRBV28 and TRBJ1-6; D ambiguous. Germline V gene data show CDR1 as MDHEN and CDR2 as SYDVKM. V was trimmed by 6 bases and J by 4 bases, leaving 13 bases between them. This CDR3 spans 15 amino acids. CDR3 DNA: TGTGCCAGCAGCCTTTTTCCAAGTTATAATTCACCCCTCCACTTT. This gives the protein CASSLFPSYNSPLHF.

In this sample, this clonotype turned up a few times. The V and J genes are TRBV4-2 and TRBJ2-1; TRBD2 matches 7 bases. Germline CDR1 reads LGHNA; CDR2 reads YNFKEQ. The length of the CDR3 is 16 residues. Trimming removed 4 bases from V and 0 bases from J; junction bases left unmatched: 6. Here the CDR3 reads CASSPEGGSSYNEQFF. DNA of the CDR3: TGTGCCAGCAGCCCCGAGGGCGGGAGCTCCTACAATGAGCAGTTCTTC.